This T cell receptor beta chain was captured by sequencing in a study of cytomegalovirus exposure and HLA in healthy donors. Study summary: HLA-typed donors were the source of some 85 million unique TCRs, which an early data release held.

The PCR ran on 60 Vbeta and 13 Jbeta primers. Sequenced by immunoSEQ multiplex PCR; TCRdb stores in-frame clones only, minus some. The profile shows 75,000 to 90,000 clones, 78% of them singletons. Germline V gene sequence: CDR1 SGHNT, CDR2 YYREEE (reference sequence). This CDR3 has 13 amino acids. Trimming removed 9 bases at V and 1 base at J, with 14 bases between. The gene calls are TRBV5-4 and TRBJ2-7, with a weak D call TRBD2 (6 bases). The sequencing input was PBMCs. The clonotype comes from a man in his forties in good health and CMV-seronegative. The CDR3: CATLTEGSYEQYF. Here the CDR3 DNA reads TGTGCCACCTTAACGGAGGGGTCCTACGAGCAGTACTTC.